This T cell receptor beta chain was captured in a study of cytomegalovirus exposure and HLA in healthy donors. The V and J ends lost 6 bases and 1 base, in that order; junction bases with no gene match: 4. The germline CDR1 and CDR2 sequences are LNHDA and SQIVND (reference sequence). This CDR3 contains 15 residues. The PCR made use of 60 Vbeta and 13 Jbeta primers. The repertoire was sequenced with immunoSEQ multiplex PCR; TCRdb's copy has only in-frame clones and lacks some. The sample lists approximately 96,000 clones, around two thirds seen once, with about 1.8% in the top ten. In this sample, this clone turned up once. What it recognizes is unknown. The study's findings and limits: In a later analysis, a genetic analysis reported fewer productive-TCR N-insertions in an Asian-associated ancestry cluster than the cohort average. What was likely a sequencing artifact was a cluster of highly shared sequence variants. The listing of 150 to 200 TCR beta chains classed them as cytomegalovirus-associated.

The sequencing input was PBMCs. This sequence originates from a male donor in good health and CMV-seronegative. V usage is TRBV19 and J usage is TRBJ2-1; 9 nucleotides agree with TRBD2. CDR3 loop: CASSPSGGSYNEQFF. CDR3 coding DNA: TGTGCCAGTAGCCCCAGCGGGGGGTCCTACAATGAGCAGTTCTTC.